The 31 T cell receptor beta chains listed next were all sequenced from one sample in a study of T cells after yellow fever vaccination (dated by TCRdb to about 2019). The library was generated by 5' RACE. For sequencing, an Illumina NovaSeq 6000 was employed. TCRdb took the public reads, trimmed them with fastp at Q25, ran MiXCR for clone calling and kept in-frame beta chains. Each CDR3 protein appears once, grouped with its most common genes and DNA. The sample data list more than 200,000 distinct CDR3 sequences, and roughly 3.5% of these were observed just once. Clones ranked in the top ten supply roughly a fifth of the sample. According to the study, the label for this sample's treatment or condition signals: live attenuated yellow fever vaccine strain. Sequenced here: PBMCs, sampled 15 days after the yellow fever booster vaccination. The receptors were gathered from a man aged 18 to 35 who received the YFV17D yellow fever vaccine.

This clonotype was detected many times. The CDR3 DNA follows: TGTGCCAGCAGTCGTACCCCCGGTGCAACTAATGAAAAACTGTTTTTT. Translation: CASSRTPGATNEKLFF. The chain couples TRBV27 to TRBJ1-4; unclear D gene. V was shortened by 5 bases and J by 0 bases, with 13 bases between the two germline ends. The CDR3 consists of 16 residues. Per germline, CDR1 MNHEY and CDR2 SMNVEV (reference sequence).

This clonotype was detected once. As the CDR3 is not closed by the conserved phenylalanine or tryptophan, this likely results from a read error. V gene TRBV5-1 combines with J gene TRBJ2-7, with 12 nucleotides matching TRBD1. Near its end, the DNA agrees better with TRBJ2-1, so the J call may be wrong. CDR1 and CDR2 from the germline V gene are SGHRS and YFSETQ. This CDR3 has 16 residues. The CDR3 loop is CASSLAGTGGLYVQFL. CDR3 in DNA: TGCGCCAGCAGCTTGGCCGGGACAGGGGGCCTCTACGTGCAGTTCTTG.

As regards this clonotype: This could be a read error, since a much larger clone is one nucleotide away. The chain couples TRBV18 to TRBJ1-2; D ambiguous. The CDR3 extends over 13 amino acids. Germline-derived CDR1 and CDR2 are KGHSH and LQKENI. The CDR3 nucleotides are TGTGCCAGCTCACCGGGCAGTCACTATGGCTACGCCTTC. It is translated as CASSPGSHYGYAF. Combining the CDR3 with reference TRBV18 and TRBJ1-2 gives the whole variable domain NAGVMQNPRHLVRRRGQEARLRCSPMKGHSHVYWYRQLPEEGLKFMVYLQKENIIDESGMPKERFSAEFPKEGPSILRIQQVVRGDSAAYFCASSPGSHYGYAFGSGTRLTVV.

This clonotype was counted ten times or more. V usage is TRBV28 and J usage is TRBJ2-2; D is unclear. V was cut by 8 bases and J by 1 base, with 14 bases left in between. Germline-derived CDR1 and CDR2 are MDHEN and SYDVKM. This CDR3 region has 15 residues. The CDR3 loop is CASARIRVNTGELFF. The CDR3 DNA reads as TGTGCCAGCGCCAGGATCCGGGTGAACACCGGGGAGCTGTTTTTT.

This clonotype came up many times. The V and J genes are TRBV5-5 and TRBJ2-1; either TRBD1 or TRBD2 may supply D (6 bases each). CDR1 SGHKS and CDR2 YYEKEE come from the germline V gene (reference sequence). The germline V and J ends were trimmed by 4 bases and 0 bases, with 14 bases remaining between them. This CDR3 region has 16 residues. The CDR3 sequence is CASSNLRGGSYNEQFF. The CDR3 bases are TGTGCCAGCAGCAACCTCAGGGGAGGCTCCTACAATGAGCAGTTCTTC.

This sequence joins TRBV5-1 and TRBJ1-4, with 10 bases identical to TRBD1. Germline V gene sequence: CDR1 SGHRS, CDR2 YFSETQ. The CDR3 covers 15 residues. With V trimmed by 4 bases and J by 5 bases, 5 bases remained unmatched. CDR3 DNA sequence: TGCGCCAGCAGCCCGCCGGGACAGGGGAATGAAAAACTGTTTTTT. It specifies CASSPPGQGNEKLFF.

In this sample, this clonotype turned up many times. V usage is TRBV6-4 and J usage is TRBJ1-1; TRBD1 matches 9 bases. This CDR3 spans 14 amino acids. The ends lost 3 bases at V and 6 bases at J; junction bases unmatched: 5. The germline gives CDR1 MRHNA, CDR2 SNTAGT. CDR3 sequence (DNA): TGTGCCAGCAGTGAGGACAGGGGTTCTTCTGAAGCTTTCTTT. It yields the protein CASSEDRGSSEAFF.

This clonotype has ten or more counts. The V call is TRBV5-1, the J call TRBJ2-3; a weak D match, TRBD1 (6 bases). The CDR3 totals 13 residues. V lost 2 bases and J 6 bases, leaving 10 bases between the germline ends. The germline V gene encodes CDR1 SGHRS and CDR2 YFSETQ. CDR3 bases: TGCGCCAGCAGCTTCTTGGGGGCGGATACGCAGTATTTT. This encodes CASSFLGADTQYF.

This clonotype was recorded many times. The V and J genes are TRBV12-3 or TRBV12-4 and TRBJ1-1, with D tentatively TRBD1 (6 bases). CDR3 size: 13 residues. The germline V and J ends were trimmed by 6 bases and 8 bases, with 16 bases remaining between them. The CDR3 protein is CASRDTGHHEAFF. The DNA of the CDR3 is TGTGCCAGCAGAGATACGGGACACCACGAAGCTTTCTTT.

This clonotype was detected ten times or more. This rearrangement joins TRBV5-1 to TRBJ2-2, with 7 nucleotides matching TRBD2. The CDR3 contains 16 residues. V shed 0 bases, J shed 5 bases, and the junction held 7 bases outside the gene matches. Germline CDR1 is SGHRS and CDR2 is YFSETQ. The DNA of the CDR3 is TGCGCCAGCAGCTTGGACCCCAGGGAGGGTACCGGGGAGCTGTTTTTT. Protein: CASSLDPREGTGELFF.

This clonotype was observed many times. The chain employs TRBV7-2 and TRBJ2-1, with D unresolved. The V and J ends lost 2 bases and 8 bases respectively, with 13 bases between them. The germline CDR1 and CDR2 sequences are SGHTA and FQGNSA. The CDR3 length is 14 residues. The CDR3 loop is CASSLMQASDEQFF. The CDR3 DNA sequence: TGTGCCAGCAGCTTAATGCAGGCCTCTGATGAGCAGTTCTTC.

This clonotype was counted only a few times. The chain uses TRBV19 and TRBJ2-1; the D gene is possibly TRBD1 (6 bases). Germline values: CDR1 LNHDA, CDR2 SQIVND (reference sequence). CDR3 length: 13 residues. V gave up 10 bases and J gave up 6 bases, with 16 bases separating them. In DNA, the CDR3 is TGTGCCACCATCGGACAGAACCCCAATGAGCAGTTCTTC. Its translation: CATIGQNPNEQFF.

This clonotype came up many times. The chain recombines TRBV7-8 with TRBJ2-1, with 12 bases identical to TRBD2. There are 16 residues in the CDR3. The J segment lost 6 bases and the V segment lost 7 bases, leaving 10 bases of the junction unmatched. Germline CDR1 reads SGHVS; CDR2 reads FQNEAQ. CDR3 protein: CASIEGGLAGLNEQFF. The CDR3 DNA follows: TGTGCCAGCATCGAGGGGGGACTAGCGGGTCTCAATGAGCAGTTCTTC.

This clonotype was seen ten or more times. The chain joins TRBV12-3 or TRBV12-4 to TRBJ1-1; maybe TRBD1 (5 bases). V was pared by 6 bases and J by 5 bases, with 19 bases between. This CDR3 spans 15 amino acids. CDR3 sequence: CASSHPGALGTEAFF. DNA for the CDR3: TGTGCCAGCAGCCACCCCGGGGCTCTTGGGACTGAAGCTTTCTTT.

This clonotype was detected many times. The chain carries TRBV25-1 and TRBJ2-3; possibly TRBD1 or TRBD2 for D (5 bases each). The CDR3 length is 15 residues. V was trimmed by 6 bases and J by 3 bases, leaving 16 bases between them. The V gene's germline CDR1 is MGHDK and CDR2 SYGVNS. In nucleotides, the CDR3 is TGTGCCAGCAGCGCCCCGGGACCAGCGACAGATACGCAGTATTTT. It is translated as CASSAPGPATDTQYF.

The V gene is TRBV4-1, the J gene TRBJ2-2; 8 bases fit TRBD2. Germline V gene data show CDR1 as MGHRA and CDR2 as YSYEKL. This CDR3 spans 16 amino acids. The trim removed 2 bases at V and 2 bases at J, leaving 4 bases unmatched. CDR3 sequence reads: CASSQLAGGNTGELFF. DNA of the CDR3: TGCGCCAGCAGCCAACTCGCGGGGGGTAACACCGGGGAGCTGTTTTTT.

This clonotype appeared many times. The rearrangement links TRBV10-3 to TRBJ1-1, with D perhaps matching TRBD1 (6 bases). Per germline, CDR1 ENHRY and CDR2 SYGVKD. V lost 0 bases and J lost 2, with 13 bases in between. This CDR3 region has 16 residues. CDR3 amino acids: CAISESTGHLNTEAFF. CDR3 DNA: TGTGCCATCAGTGAGTCCACGGGACATCTTAACACTGAAGCTTTCTTT.

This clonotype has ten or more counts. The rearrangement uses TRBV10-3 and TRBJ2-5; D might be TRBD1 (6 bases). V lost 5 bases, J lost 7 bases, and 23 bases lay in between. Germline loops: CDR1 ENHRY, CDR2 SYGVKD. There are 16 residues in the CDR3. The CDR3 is CAISQGLEGSFGTQYF. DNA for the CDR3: TGTGCCATCAGTCAGGGGCTAGAGGGCAGCTTTGGGACCCAGTACTTC.

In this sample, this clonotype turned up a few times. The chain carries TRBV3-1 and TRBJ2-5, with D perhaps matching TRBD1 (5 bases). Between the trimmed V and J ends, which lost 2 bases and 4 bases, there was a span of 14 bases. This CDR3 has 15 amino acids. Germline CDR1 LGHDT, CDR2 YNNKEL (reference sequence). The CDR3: CASSQSLGLVETQYF. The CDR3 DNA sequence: TGTGCCAGCAGCCAAAGTCTGGGGCTGGTAGAGACCCAGTACTTC.

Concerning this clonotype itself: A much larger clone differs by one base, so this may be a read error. The CDR3 DNA follows: TGCGCCAGCAAGTCTTGGAACAGCGGCACAGATACGCAGTATTTT. It is translated as CASKSWNSGTDTQYF. The chain combines TRBV5-1 with TRBJ2-3, with D unclear. The V end lost 6 bases, the J end lost 1 base, and 15 bases lay between the germline ends. This CDR3 contains 15 residues. The germline CDR1 and CDR2 sequences are SGHRS and YFSETQ.

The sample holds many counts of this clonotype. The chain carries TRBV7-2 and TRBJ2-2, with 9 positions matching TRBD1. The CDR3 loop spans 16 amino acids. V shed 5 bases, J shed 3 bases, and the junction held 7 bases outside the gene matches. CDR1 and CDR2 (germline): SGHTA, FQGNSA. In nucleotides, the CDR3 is TGTGCCAGCAGCCGAGGGACAGGGCCTTACACCGGGGAGCTGTTTTTT. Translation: CASSRGTGPYTGELFF.

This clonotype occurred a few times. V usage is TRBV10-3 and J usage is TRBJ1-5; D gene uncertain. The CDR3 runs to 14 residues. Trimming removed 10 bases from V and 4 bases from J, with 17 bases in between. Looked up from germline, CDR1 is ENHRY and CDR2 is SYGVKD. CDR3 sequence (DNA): TGTGCCAGCAACCCCCGGCCGGAGAATCAGCCCCAGCATTTT. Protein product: CASNPRPENQPQHF.

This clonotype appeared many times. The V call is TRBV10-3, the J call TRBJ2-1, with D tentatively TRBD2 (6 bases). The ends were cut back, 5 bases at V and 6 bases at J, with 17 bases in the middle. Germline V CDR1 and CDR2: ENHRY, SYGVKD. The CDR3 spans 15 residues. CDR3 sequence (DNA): TGTGCCATCAGTACGGGCGGAGGGCCCCTCAATGAGCAGTTCTTC. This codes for CAISTGGGPLNEQFF.

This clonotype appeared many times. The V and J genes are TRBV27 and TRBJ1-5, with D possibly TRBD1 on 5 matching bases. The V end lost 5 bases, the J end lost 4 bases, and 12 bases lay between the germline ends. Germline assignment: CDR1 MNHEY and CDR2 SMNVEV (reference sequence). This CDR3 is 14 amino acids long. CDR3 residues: CASSRGRGNQPQHF. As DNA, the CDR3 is TGTGCCAGCAGTCGCGGGAGGGGTAATCAGCCCCAGCATTTT.

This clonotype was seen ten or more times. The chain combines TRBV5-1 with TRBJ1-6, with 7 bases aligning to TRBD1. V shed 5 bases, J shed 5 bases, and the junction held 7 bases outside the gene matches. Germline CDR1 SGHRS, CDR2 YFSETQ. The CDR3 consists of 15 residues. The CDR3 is CASRAGTAHNSPLHF. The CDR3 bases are TGCGCCAGCAGAGCCGGGACAGCTCATAATTCACCCCTCCACTTT.

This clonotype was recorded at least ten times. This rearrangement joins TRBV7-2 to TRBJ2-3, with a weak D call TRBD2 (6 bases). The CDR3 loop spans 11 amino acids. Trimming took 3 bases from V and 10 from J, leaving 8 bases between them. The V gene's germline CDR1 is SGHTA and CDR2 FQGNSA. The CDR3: CASSFRGSQYF. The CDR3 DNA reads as TGTGCCAGCAGCTTTCGGGGGTCGCAGTATTTT. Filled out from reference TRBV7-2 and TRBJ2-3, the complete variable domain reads GAGVSQSPSNKVTEKGKDVELRCDPISGHTALYWYRQSLGQGLEFLIYFQGNSAPDKSGLPSDRFSAERTGGSVSTLTIQRTQQEDSAVYLCASSFRGSQYFGPGTRLTVL.

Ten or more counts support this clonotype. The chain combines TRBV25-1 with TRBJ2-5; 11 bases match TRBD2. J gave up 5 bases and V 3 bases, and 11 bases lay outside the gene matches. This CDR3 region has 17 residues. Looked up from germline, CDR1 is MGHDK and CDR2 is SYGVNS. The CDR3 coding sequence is TGTGCCAGCAGTGACGGGGCTAGCGGGGGGCCGGGGGAGACCCAGTACTTC. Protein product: CASSDGASGGPGETQYF.

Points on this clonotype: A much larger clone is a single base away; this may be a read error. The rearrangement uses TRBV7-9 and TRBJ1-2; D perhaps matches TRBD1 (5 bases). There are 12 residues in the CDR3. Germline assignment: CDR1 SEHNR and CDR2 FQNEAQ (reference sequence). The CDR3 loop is CASSFGRDGYAF. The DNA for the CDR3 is TGTGCCAGCAGCTTTGGCAGGGATGGCTACGCCTTC.

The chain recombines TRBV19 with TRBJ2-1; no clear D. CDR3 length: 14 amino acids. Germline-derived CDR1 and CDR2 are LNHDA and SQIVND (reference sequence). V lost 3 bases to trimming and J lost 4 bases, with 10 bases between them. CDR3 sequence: CASSMVGKYNEQFF. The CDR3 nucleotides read TGTGCCAGTAGTATGGTGGGAAAATACAATGAGCAGTTCTTC. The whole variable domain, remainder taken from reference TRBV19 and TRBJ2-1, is DGGITQSPKYLFRKEGQNVTLSCEQNLNHDAMYWYRQDPGQGLRLIYYSQIVNDFQKGDIAEGYSVSREKKESFPLTVTSAQKNPTAFYLCASSMVGKYNEQFFGPGTRLTVL.

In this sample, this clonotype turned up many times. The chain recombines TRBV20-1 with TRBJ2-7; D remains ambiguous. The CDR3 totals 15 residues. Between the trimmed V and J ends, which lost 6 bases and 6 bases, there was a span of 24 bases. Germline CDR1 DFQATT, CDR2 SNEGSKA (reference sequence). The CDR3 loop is CSAINKIPGPLEQYV. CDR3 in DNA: TGCAGTGCCATTAATAAGATCCCAGGCCCCCTCGAGCAGTACGTC.

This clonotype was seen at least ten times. CDR3 in amino acids: CASSLEAKTQYF. In DNA form, the CDR3 reads TGCGCCAGCAGCTTGGAAGCGAAGACCCAGTACTTC. The rearrangement links TRBV5-1 to TRBJ2-5; unclear D gene. Trimming shortened V by 0 bases and J by 6 bases, and 6 bases separated the two germline ends. CDR1 is SGHRS and CDR2 is YFSETQ in the germline V gene. The CDR3 is 12 residues long.